These T cell receptor beta chains were read from a single sample in a study of a mutant IDH1 vaccine in newly diagnosed glioma. No antigen is known for these receptors. The assay was immunoSEQ multiplex PCR, and TCRdb's table has in-frame clones only and misses some. Here the sample spans roughly 43,000 clones, 84% being singletons. The starting material was PBMCs, obtained from a glioma patient whose treatment included an IDH1 peptide vaccine. These receptors originate from a woman aged 18-29 years with glioma. Some clones in this sample may be carry-over from other donors' samples. CDR3s include the opening cysteine and the closing phenylalanine or tryptophan. The D gene is left open where the match is weak.

V	D	J	CDR3
TRBV6-6	-	TRBJ2-5	CASSHRETQYF
TRBV19	TRBD1	TRBJ2-7	CASSIGQGMSSYEQYF
TRBV15	TRBD2	TRBJ2-7	CATSRESGGPYEQYF
TRBV11-1	-	TRBJ1-1	CASSLDTNEAFF
TRBV11-2	TRBD2	TRBJ2-7	CASSPGTSGNGKQYF
TRBV5-5	TRBD1	TRBJ2-7	CASRGGTDEQYF
TRBV27	-	TRBJ1-4	CASSLFRNEKLFF
TRBV6-1	-	TRBJ2-7	CASSEALQGSYEQYF
TRBV7-8	TRBD2	TRBJ2-7	CASSLRSGESYEQYF
TRBV7-2	TRBD1	TRBJ2-5	CASSATGFGETQYF
TRBV5-6	TRBD2	TRBJ2-2	CASSLALLAGAPGGELFF
TRBV5-3	-	TRBJ2-7	CARSHRQGLYEQYF
TRBV5-1	TRBD1	TRBJ1-2	CAGFTGTAYGYTF
TRBV7-9	-	TRBJ2-2	CASSLPGFAELFF
TRBV7-2	-	TRBJ1-6	CASSFGAVYHSPLHF
TRBV18	TRBD1	TRBJ2-6	CASSQTGTGVGANVLTF